Listed below are T cell receptor beta chains from one sample, sequenced in a study of T cell responses to AZD1222 COVID-19 vaccine. Sequencing used immunoSEQ multiplex PCR; TCRdb keeps in-frame clones, though not all of them. The sample comprises some 110,000 clones, around 89% of which are singletons, and 7.1% rests with the top ten. The starting material was peripheral blood, obtained 28 days after the second AZD1222 dose. The receptors here all came from an adult who received the AZD1222 COVID-19 vaccine. Each CDR3 is given with its conserved first and last residue. D genes are given only for firm matches. Clone size appears in some rows only: once, few, many, or a class for an expanded clone.

TRBD1	-	TRBV5-4	TRBJ2-1	CASSLGQGSYNEQFF	TGTGCCAGCAGCTTGGGACAGGGATCCTACAATGAGCAGTTCTTC
-	-	TRBV2	TRBJ1-1	CASILYGNTEAFF	TGTGCCAGCATCCTTTATGGGAACACTGAAGCTTTCTTT
-	-	TRBV5-1	TRBJ1-4	CASSLSRRLNEKLFF	TGCGCCAGCAGCTTGTCCCGACGGCTTAATGAAAAACTGTTTTTT
TRBD1	-	TRBV18	TRBJ2-7	CASSPDRVLTYEQYF	TGTGCCAGCTCACCCGACAGGGTCCTAACCTACGAGCAGTACTTC
-	once	TRBV29-1	TRBJ2-3	CSVAGTLTDTQYF	TGCAGCGTGGCCGGGACGCTCACAGATACGCAGTATTTT
TRBD2	-	TRBV2	TRBJ2-3	CASSTLAGGLDTQYF	TGTGCCAGCAGTACCCTCGCGGGAGGTTTAGATACGCAGTATTTT
-	-	TRBV27	TRBJ1-5	CASSLVGGGNQPQHF	TGTGCCAGCAGTTTAGTGGGGGGGGGCAATCAGCCCCAGCATTTT
TRBD2	-	TRBV6-5	TRBJ2-3	CASSYGTSGRTDTQYF	TGTGCCAGCAGCTACGGGACTAGCGGGAGGACAGATACGCAGTATTTT
-	-	TRBV5-1	TRBJ2-3	CASSPPSGDTQYF	TGCGCCAGCAGCCCCCCCTCCGGGGATACGCAGTATTTT
TRBD1	-	TRBV19	TRBJ2-3	CASRDRGEPDTQYF	TGTGCCAGCAGGGACAGGGGTGAACCAGATACGCAGTATTTT
-	-	TRBV2	TRBJ1-2	CASNAGRAFGYTF	TGTGCCAGCAACGCAGGACGGGCTTTTGGCTACACCTTC
-	-	TRBV6-5	TRBJ1-4	CASSYGSTMKLFF	TGTGCCAGCAGTTACGGCAGTACAATGAAACTGTTTTTT
TRBD2	-	TRBV11-3	TRBJ2-7	CASSFARGGSSYEQYF	TGTGCCAGCAGCTTTGCCCGCGGGGGAAGCTCCTACGAGCAGTACTTC
-	-	TRBV5-1	TRBJ1-4	CASSLTQDHEKLFF	TGCGCCAGCAGCTTGACCCAAGACCATGAAAAACTGTTTTTT
-	few	TRBV6-4	TRBJ1-6	CASSVGTANSPLHF	TGTGCCAGCAGTGTAGGGACCGCGAATTCACCCCTCCACTTT
-	-	TRBV28	TRBJ2-7	CASSSPGSALSYEQYF	TGTGCCAGCAGTTCCCCGGGCTCCGCATTAAGCTACGAGCAGTACTTC
-	-	TRBV7-2	TRBJ2-1	CASSFGGSGYNEQFF	TGTGCCAGCAGCTTCGGCGGGTCTGGGTACAATGAGCAGTTCTTC
-	-	TRBV27	TRBJ2-7	CASTRGGEQYF	TGTGCCAGCACGAGGGGAGGCGAGCAGTACTTC
TRBD2	-	TRBV11-1	TRBJ2-7	CASSKGTSGSSYEQYF	TGTGCCAGCAGCAAGGGGACTAGCGGGAGCTCCTACGAGCAGTACTTC
-	-	TRBV5-6	TRBJ2-1	CASTQYNEQFF	TGTGCCAGCACCCAATACAATGAGCAGTTCTTC
-	once	TRBV5-1	TRBJ1-2	CASSLPENYGYTF	TGCGCCAGCAGCTTGCCAGAGAACTATGGCTACACCTTC
TRBD2	-	TRBV5-1	TRBJ2-1	CASSHAGTSGTPSFSYNEQFF	TGCGCCAGCAGCCATGCCGGGACTAGCGGGACCCCTTCGTTCTCCTACAATGAGCAGTTCTTC
-	-	TRBV30	TRBJ2-1	CAWSVAGVVYNEQFF	TGTGCCTGGAGTGTAGCCGGGGTTGTCTACAATGAGCAGTTCTTC